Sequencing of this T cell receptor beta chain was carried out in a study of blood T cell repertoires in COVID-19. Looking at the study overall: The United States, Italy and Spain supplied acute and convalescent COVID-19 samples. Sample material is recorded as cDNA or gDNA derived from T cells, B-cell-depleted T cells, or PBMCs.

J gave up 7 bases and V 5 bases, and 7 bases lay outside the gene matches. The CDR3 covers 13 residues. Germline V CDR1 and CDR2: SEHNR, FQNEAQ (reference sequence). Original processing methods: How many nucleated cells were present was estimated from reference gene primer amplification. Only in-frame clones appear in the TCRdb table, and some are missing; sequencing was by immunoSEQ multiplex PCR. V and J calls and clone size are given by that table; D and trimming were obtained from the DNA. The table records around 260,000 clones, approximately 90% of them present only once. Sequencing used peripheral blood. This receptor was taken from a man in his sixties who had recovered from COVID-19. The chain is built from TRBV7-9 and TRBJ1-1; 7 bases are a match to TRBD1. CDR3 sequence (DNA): TGTGCCAGCAGCCAGGGGACAGTAAATGAAGCTTTCTTT. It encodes CASSQGTVNEAFF. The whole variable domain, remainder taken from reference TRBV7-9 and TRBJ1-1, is DTGVSQNPRHKITKRGQNVTFRCDPISEHNRLYWYRQTLGQGPEFLTYFQNEAQLEKSRLLSDRFSAERPKGSFSTLEIQRTEQGDSAMYLCASSQGTVNEAFFGQGTRLTVV.